This T cell receptor (beta chain) is from a study of regulatory T cells in long-lasting Graves disease. Study results and caveats: Segments TRBV28, TRBJ1-2 and TRBJ2-5 showed preferential usage in persistent disease. Persistent Graves' patients possessed reduced TCR diversity relative to recently diagnosed ones. Accuracy was perhaps lowered by the small sample size.

HTBI primers from iRepertoire and Arm-PCR of CDR3 regions yielded the TCR beta libraries. TCRdb independently ran MiXCR on the multiplex PCR reads; one entry per CDR3 protein. Of some 440,000 distinct CDR3 sequences listed, less than 25% are singletons. This CDR3 comprises 13 residues. The V end was cut by 2 bases, the J end by 0 bases, with 5 bases between. CDR1 is SGHRS, CDR2 YFSETQ, per germline. Time point described: persistent/refractory GD, antithyroid drugs over 5 years with positive TRAb. PBMC RNA served as the TCR library source. Patients with Graves' disease were diagnosed by American Thyroid Association guidelines. This clonotype was counted between two and nine times. No antigen is known for it.

The material sequenced was peripheral blood mononuclear cells (PBMCs), taken when the disease was refractory, from a patient treated with antithyroid drugs. The sequence was collected from a female donor with Graves disease. The chain carries TRBV5-1 and TRBJ1-2; D is unresolved. CDR3 sequence (DNA): TGCGCCAGCAGCTTTACAACTAACTATGGCTACACCTTC. It specifies CASSFTTNYGYTF.